A single sample is the source of the 15 T cell receptor beta chains below, sequenced in a study of blood T cells in healthy people across ages. Primers used in a second PCR of about 6 to 11 cycles were a sample-barcoded 5' primer and a J-beta primer mix. TCRdb itself ran the 5' RACE reads through MiXCR, one entry per CDR3 protein. The sample has around 800,000 distinct CDR3 sequences, around a quarter seen once. These same data were also listed under a study on T cells of mothers and their children.

Sequencing input: blood. Every receptor here comes from a boy aged 5-17 years in good health.

The chain couples TRBV21-1 to TRBJ2-6. TRBV21-1 constitutes a pseudogene. This CDR3 contains 15 residues. CDR3 sequence (DNA): TGTGCCAGCAGCAAACTGAGCTCTGGGGCCAACGTCCTGACTTTC. Amino acid sequence: CASSKLSSGANVLTF.

Of note for this clonotype: The conserved final phenylalanine or tryptophan is absent from the CDR3, which likely points to a read error. The limits of the CDR3 on the DNA are not certain, so only TCRdb's listed CDR3 is given. This chain uses TRBV4-3 with TRBJ1-2; the D segment call TRBD1 is taken from the table without a DNA check. From its first to its last residue, the CDR3 has 19 amino acids. In germline, CDR1 is LGHNA, CDR2 YSLEER. The CDR3 region is CASSQGEVGRSMANYGNTS.

J is TRBJ1-1 and V is TRBV3-1; D not certain. The V end lost 4 bases, the J end lost 6 bases, and 18 bases lay between the germline ends. CDR1 and CDR2 (germline): LGHDT, YNNKEL (reference sequence). The CDR3 spans 15 residues. The CDR3 here is CASSPQDRLYPEAFF. The DNA of the CDR3 is TGTGCCAGCAGCCCCCAAGATCGTCTTTATCCTGAAGCTTTCTTT.

The chain links TRBV20-1 to TRBJ1-5, with TRBD1 matching over 9 bases. The length of the CDR3 is 19 residues. The trim removed 3 bases at V and 0 bases at J, leaving 15 bases unmatched. Germline V lookup: CDR1 DFQATT, CDR2 SNEGSKA (reference sequence). CDR3 loop: CSARARRRDRDYSNQPQHF. CDR3 nucleotides: TGCAGTGCTAGGGCTCGAAGGCGGGACAGGGACTATAGCAATCAGCCCCAGCATTTT.

V usage is TRBV4-1 and J usage is TRBJ2-2; 13 bases match TRBD2. This CDR3 has 18 residues. After removal of 5 bases from V and 8 bases from J, the junction contained 14 bases not matched to a gene. Germline-derived CDR1 and CDR2 are MGHRA and YSYEKL. The DNA for the CDR3 is TGCGCCAGCAGCGACCTCGCTCCGGGACTAGCGGGGTATGGGGAGCTGTTTTTT. This gives the protein CASSDLAPGLAGYGELFF.

The chain is built from TRBV7-2 and TRBJ2-5, with TRBD2 matching 8 bases. Germline V gene lookup returns CDR1 SGHTA and CDR2 FQGNSA. Trimming took 0 bases from V and 4 from J; bases not matched to a gene: 7. This CDR3 comprises 16 residues. CDR3 protein: CASSLALVAGGETQYF. In nucleotides, the CDR3 is TGTGCCAGCAGCTTAGCGCTGGTTGCGGGGGGAGAGACCCAGTACTTC.

The chain carries TRBV11-2 and TRBJ1-4; D remains unclear. CDR1 and CDR2 (germline): SGHAT, FQNNGV. Deletions cut 3 bases from V and 7 bases from J, with 6 bases between. This CDR3 comprises 12 residues. In nucleotides, the CDR3 is TGTGCCAGCAGCTTCTCCGCTGAAAAACTGTTTTTT. Its translation: CASSFSAEKLFF.

This clonotype has ten or more counts. This chain joins TRBV28 and TRBJ2-5, with D perhaps TRBD1 (6 bases). CDR1 is MDHEN and CDR2 is SYDVKM in the germline V gene. Between the trimmed V and J ends, which lost 5 bases and 0 bases, there was a span of 13 bases. The CDR3 spans 15 residues. The CDR3 DNA is TGTGCCAGCAGTGACACAGGGTATAACCAAGAGACCCAGTACTTC. This translates into CASSDTGYNQETQYF.

This clonotype was seen only once. The chain links TRBV20-1 to TRBJ2-4; no clear D gene. The V end was cut by 0 bases, the J end by 9 bases, with 6 bases between. This CDR3 has 11 amino acids. CDR1 is DFQATT, CDR2 SNEGSKA, per germline (reference sequence). CDR3 in DNA: TGCAGTGCTAGAGATCTCGGCATTCAGTACTTC. Its protein product is CSARDLGIQYF.

This clonotype was observed a few times. The chain has TRBV27 and TRBJ2-1; 8 nucleotides match TRBD1. The germline gives CDR1 MNHEY, CDR2 SMNVEV (reference sequence). With V trimmed by 6 bases and J by 4 bases, 11 bases remained unmatched. This CDR3 region has 16 residues. The CDR3 DNA sequence: TGTGCCAGCAGCGATGGACAGGGAATATCGTACAATGAGCAGTTCTTC. The encoded protein is CASSDGQGISYNEQFF.

The V call is TRBV19, the J call TRBJ1-5, with a tentative D call TRBD1 (5 bases). There are 13 residues in the CDR3. V was trimmed by 5 bases and J by 5 bases, leaving 10 bases between them. The germline gives CDR1 LNHDA, CDR2 SQIVND (reference sequence). The CDR3 region has the DNA TGTGCCAGTAGTCGGGTCAGGGATCAGCCCCAGCATTTT. Residues: CASSRVRDQPQHF.

This clonotype was seen only a few times. This chain joins TRBV6-1 and TRBJ2-4; D gene unclear. This CDR3 contains 14 residues. Germline CDR1 MNHNS, CDR2 SASEGT. V was pared by 2 bases and J by 3 bases, with 8 bases between. As DNA, the CDR3 is TGTGCCAGCAGTGAAAGGGTGCGCAAAAACATTCAGTACTTC. Its translation is CASSERVRKNIQYF.

The rearrangement joins TRBV3-1 to TRBJ2-7; 8 bases map to TRBD2. After removal of 4 bases from V and 3 bases from J, the junction contained 20 bases not matched to a gene. The CDR3 has 19 amino acids. Germline CDR1 LGHDT, CDR2 YNNKEL (reference sequence). Written as DNA, the CDR3 is TGTGCCAGCAGCCCAATTAAGGATCAGCGGGGGCGATTAAACTACGAGCAGTACTTC. This encodes CASSPIKDQRGRLNYEQYF.

The rearrangement links TRBV12-3 or TRBV12-4 to TRBJ1-5; no firm D call. Trimming removed 6 bases at V and 9 bases at J, with 18 bases between. CDR3 length: 14 residues. The CDR3 loop is CASSPEVPLRPQHF. In nucleotides, the CDR3 is TGTGCCAGCAGCCCGGAAGTACCCTTACGGCCCCAGCATTTT.

The sample holds a few counts of this clonotype. CDR3: CASSAEGLAEQETQYF. CDR3 in DNA: TGTGCCAGCAGCGCCGAAGGACTAGCGGAACAAGAGACCCAGTACTTC. The gene calls are TRBV9 and TRBJ2-5, with TRBD2 matching over 10 bases. This CDR3 is 16 amino acids long. The germline gives CDR1 SGDLS, CDR2 YYNGEE. The junction had 7 bases not matched to a gene; V was cut back by 3 bases and J by 2 bases.